What follows describes a single T cell receptor beta chain. Antigen unknown. The data were obtained in a study of T cell responses to AZD1222 COVID-19 vaccine. Study-wide results and limits: With two AZD1222 doses given, Spike-specific TCR breadth and depth both rose. Spike was spanned by vaccine-associated CD4 TCRs, which were dominant at 160-218 and 743-854. A mostly white British donor set with more females was recruited, and clonal diversity was possibly underestimated.

The CDR3 is 16 amino acids. V lost 3 bases to trimming and J lost 5 bases; unmatched junction nucleotides: 7. Germline V CDR1 and CDR2: SGHDT, YYEEEE. Profiled with immunoSEQ multiplex PCR; TCRdb holds only in-frame clones, not every one. The sample lists 90,000 to 100,000 clones, 85% to 90% occurring once. The sequencing used peripheral blood, collected on day 0 of AZD1222 vaccination. This TCR was recovered from an adult in good health. The chain uses TRBV5-6 and TRBJ2-2; 10 positions match TRBD1. The CDR3 here is CASSSARQGATGELFF. CDR3 DNA: TGTGCCAGCAGCTCCGCCCGACAGGGGGCAACCGGGGAGCTGTTTTTT.